This record covers a single T cell receptor beta chain. V gave up 5 bases and J gave up 5 bases, with 24 bases separating them. The germline V gene has CDR1 GTSNPN and CDR2 SVGIG (reference sequence). The CDR3 is 16 amino acids. The data were taken from a study of technical replicates of blood from a handful of donors. The table came from immunoSEQ multiplex PCR; TCRdb's copy has only in-frame clones and leaves some out. This repertoire shows more than 90,000 clones, around 95% found once; its top ten account for roughly 0.28%. This sequence was found in a human donor in good health. Sequenced material: T cells isolated from PBMCs. The chain uses TRBV30 and TRBJ1-2, with D perhaps TRBD1 (6 bases). CDR3 in DNA: TGTGCCTGGGCCACCGGGGTTGGGGGCTTGGGTTATGGCTACACCTTC. It translates to CAWATGVGGLGYGYTF.